Detailed here is one T cell receptor (beta chain). Original processing notes: Estimation of nucleated cell counts relied on the amplification of reference gene primers. The assay was immunoSEQ multiplex PCR, and TCRdb's table has in-frame clones only and misses some. V and J calls and clone size follow that table, whereas D and trimming were derived from the DNA. The sample shows approximately 300,000 clones, around 90% of them seen only once. The ends were cut back, 8 bases at V and 2 bases at J, with 15 bases in the middle. Germline V gene sequence: CDR1 MNHEY, CDR2 SMNVEV (reference sequence). This CDR3 contains 14 residues. The data originate from a study of blood T cell repertoires in COVID-19. For the study at large: In each case, the material was cDNA or gDNA derived from T cells, B-cell-depleted T cells, or PBMCs.

Participants were aged about 18 to 90 years, lived in about two dozen US areas, and enrolled virtually. The study assigned cohorts using participant-reported clinical history. The sequence was collected from a woman aged 30 to 39 who had recovered from COVID-19. The chain links TRBV27 to TRBJ1-1; perhaps TRBD1 as D (5 bases). The material sequenced was PBMCs or T cells enriched from blood (not recorded which). The CDR3 sequence is CASPPGRGNTEAFF. CDR3 sequence (DNA): TGTGCCAGCCCACCGGGTAGGGGCAACACTGAAGCTTTCTTT.